The present TCR beta chain was sequenced within a study of blood T cell repertoires in COVID-19. Some clones are missing from TCRdb's copy, which holds only in-frame ones; the method was immunoSEQ multiplex PCR. Of around 70,000 clones listed, roughly 80% are singletons. Between the trimmed V and J ends, which lost 3 bases and 1 base, there was a span of 9 bases. This CDR3 has 14 residues. Germline CDR1 is SEHNR and CDR2 is FQNEAQ (reference sequence). Material for sequencing was peripheral blood. The V gene is TRBV7-9, the J gene TRBJ2-5; no firm D call. The source is a man in his 60s with acute or convalescent COVID-19. DNA of the CDR3: TGTGCCAGCAGCTTCTCGGTCGCCCAAGAGACCCAGTACTTC. Its protein is CASSFSVAQETQYF.